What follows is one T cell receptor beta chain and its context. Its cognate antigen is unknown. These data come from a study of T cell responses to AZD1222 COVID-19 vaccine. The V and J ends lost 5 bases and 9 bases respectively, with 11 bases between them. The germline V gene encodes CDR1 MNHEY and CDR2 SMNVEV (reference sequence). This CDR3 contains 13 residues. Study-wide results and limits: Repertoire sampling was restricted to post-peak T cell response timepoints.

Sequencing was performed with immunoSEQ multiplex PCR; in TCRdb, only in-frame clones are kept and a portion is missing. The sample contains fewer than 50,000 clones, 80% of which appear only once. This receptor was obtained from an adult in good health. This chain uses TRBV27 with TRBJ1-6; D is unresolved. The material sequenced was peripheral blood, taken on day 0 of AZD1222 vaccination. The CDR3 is CASSGYSGSPLHF. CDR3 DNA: TGTGCCAGCAGTGGGTATAGTGGTTCACCCCTCCACTTT.